This T cell receptor (beta chain) was sequenced for a study of radiation and T cells in renal cell carcinoma. Study findings and constraints: In blood, top tumor clones expanded by 2 weeks, shrinking by 4.

The sample's time point: blood 4 weeks post-SBRT, at nephrectomy. Treatment denoted: 15 Gy SBRT to primary tumor, nephrectomy 4 weeks later. Nephrectomy followed 15 Gy stereotactic body radiation by 4 weeks. There are a few counts of this clone. What it binds is not known. Using immunoSEQ multiplex PCR, the repertoire was profiled, and TCRdb retains in-frame clones only, with some absent. The table includes approximately 85,000 clones, 80% to 90% detected once. The ends were cut back, 0 bases at V and 0 bases at J, with 9 bases in the middle. Germline assignment: CDR1 SGHNT and CDR2 YYREEE (reference sequence). The CDR3 totals 16 residues.

This sample comprised blood, obtained from a patient whose treatment included radiotherapy and nephrectomy. The clonotype comes from a woman in her 70s with renal cell carcinoma. The chain employs TRBV5-4 and TRBJ2-2; D gene unclear. CDR3 bases: TGTGCCAGCAGCTTGGCCGACCGACCGAACACCGGGGAGCTGTTTTTT. It yields the protein CASSLADRPNTGELFF.